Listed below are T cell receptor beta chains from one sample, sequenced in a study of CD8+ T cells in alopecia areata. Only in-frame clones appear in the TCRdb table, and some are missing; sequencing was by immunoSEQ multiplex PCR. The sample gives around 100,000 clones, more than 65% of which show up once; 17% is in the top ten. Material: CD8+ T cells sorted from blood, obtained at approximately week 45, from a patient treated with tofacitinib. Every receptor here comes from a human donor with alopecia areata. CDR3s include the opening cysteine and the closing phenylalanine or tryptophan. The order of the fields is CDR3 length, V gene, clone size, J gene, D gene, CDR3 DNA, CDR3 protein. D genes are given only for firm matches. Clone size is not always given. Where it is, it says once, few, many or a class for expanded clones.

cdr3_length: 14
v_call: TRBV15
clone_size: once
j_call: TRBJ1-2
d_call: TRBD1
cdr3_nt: TGTGCCACCAGCAGCCCGACAGGGGCGTATGGCTACACCTTC
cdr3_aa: CATSSPTGAYGYTF

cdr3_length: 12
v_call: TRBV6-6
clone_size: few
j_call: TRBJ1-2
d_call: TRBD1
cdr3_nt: TGTGCCAGCGGACAGGGGAACTATGGCTACACCTTC
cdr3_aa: CASGQGNYGYTF

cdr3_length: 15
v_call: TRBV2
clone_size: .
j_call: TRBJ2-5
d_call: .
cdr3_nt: TGTGCCATCCTGGGGCGGGGAAGGGGCCAAGAGACCCAGTACTTC
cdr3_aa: CAILGRGRGQETQYF

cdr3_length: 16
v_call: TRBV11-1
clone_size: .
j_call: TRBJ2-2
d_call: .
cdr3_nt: TGTGCCAGCAGCTTAGGAGGTCCAGGCTACACCGGGGAGCTGTTTTTT
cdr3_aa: CASSLGGPGYTGELFF

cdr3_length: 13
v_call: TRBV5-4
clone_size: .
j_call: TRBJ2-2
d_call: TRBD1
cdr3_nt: TGTGCCAGCAGTCAGGGGGTTGCCGGGGAGCTGTTTTTT
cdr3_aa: CASSQGVAGELFF

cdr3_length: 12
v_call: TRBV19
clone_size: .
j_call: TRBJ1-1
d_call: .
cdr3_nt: TGTGCCGCAAAAGGGGGTTACACTGAAGCTTTCTTT
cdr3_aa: CAAKGGYTEAFF

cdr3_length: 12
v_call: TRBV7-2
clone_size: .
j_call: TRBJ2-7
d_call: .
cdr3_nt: TGTGCCAGCAGCTCGGCGACCTACGAGCAGTACTTC
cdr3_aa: CASSSATYEQYF

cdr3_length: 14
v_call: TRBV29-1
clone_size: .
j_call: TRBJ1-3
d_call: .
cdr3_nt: TGCAGCGTTGATATAGGGCGGACTGGAAACACCATATATTTT
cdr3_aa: CSVDIGRTGNTIYF

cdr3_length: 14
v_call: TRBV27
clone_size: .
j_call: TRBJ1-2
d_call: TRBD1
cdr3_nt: TGTGCCAGCAGCTATTCCGGGACAGAGGTCGGCTACACCTTC
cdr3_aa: CASSYSGTEVGYTF

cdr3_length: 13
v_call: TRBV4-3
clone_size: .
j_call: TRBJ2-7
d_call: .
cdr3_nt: TGCGCCAGCAGCCAAGCAGGGTCGGACGAGCAGTACTTC
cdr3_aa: CASSQAGSDEQYF

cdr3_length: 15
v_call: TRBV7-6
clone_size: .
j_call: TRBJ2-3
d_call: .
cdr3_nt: TGTGCCAGCAGCCCTGGCCCATTTAGCACAGATACGCAGTATTTT
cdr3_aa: CASSPGPFSTDTQYF

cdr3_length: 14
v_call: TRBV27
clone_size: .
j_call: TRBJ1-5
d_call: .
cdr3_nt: TGTGCCAGCAGTTTTGCCGGAATAAATCAGCCCCAGCATTTT
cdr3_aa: CASSFAGINQPQHF

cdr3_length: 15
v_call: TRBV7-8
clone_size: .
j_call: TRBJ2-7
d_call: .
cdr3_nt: TGTGCCAGCAGCTTAGGACGAGGAGTCTCCTACGAGCAGTACTTC
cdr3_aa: CASSLGRGVSYEQYF

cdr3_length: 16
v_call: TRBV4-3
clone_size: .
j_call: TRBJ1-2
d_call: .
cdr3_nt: TGCGCCAGCAGCCAAGTCTCGGAGGGCGATAGCTATGGCTACACCTTC
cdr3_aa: CASSQVSEGDSYGYTF

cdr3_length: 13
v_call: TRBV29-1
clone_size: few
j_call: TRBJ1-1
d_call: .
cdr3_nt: TGCAGCGTTGAGTATGGGGAGAACACTGAAGCTTTCTTT
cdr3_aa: CSVEYGENTEAFF

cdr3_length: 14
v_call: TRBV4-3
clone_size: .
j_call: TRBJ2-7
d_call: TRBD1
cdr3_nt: TGCGCCAGCAGTCCCGACAGGGGAGGCTACGAGCAGTACTTC
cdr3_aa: CASSPDRGGYEQYF

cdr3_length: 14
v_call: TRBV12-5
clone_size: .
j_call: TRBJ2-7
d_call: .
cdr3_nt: TGTGCTAGTGGTTCCCGGACGGGGAACTACGAGCAGTACTTC
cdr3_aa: CASGSRTGNYEQYF

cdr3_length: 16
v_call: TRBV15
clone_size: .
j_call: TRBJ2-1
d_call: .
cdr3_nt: TGTGCCACCAGCGCTAGGGACCGGAGCTCCTACAATGAGCAGTTCTTC
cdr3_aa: CATSARDRSSYNEQFF

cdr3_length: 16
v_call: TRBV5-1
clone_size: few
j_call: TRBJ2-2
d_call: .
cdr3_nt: TGCGCCAGCAACCCGACCCCCCTAGCGAACACCGGGGAGCTGTTTTTT
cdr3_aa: CASNPTPLANTGELFF

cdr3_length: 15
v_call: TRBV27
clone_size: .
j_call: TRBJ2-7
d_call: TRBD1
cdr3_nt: TGTGCCAGCAGTTTGGGGACCGGGACAGACCACGAGCAGTACTTC
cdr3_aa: CASSLGTGTDHEQYF

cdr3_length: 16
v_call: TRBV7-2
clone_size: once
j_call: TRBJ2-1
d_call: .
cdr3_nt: TGTGCCAGCAGCTTAGGACGAGGGGAAACCTACAATGAGCAGTTCTTC
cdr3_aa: CASSLGRGETYNEQFF

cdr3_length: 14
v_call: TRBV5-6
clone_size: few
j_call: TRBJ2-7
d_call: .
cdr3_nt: TGTGCCAGCAGCACCGGGACTCTGGGCTACGAGCAGTACTTC
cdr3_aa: CASSTGTLGYEQYF

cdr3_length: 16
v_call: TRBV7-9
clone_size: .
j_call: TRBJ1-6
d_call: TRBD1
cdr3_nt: TGTGCCAGCAGCGATAGGGACAGGGGGTACAATTCACCCCTCCACTTT
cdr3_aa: CASSDRDRGYNSPLHF

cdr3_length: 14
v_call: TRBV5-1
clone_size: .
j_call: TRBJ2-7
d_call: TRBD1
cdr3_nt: TGCGCCAGCAGCTTGGGACAGGGGAGCTACGAGCAGTACTTC
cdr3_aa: CASSLGQGSYEQYF

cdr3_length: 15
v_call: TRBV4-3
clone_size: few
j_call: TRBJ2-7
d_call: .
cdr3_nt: TGCGCCAGCAGCCAAGGGACAACTAGTGCCTACGAGCAGTACTTC
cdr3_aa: CASSQGTTSAYEQYF

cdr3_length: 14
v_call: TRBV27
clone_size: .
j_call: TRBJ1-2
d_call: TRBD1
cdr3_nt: TGTGCCAGCAGTCCCGAGGACAGGGGGCATGGCTACACCTTC
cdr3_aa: CASSPEDRGHGYTF

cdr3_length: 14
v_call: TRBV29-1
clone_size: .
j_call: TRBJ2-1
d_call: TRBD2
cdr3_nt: TGCAGCGTTGGTGGGCTAGCGGGGAACAATGAGCAGTTCTTC
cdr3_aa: CSVGGLAGNNEQFF

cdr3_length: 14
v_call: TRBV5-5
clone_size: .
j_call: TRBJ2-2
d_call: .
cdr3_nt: TGTGCCAGCAGCCGGGCGGCGAACACCGGGGAGCTGTTTTTT
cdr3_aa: CASSRAANTGELFF

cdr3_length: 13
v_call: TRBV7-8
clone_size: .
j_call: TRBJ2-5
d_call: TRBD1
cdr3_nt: TGTGCCAGCAGCTCGACAGGGGTTGAGACCCAGTACTTC
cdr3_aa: CASSSTGVETQYF

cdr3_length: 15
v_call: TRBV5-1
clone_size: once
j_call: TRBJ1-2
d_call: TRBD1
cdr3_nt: TGCGCCAGCAGCTTGGCGGCAGGGGGCGCAGATGGCTACACCTTC
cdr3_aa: CASSLAAGGADGYTF

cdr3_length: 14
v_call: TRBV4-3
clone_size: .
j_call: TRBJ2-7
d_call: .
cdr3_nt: TGCGCCAGCAGCCAAGTGGTCGGGGACTACGAGCAGTACTTC
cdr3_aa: CASSQVVGDYEQYF

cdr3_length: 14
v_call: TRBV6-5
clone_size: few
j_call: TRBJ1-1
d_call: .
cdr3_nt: TGTGCCAGCAGTTACCTGGGGGTGGACACTGAAGCTTTCTTT
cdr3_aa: CASSYLGVDTEAFF

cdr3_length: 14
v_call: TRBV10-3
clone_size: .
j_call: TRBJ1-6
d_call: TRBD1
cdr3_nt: TGTGCCATCAGTGAGGACAGGGATAATTCACCCCTCCACTTT
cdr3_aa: CAISEDRDNSPLHF

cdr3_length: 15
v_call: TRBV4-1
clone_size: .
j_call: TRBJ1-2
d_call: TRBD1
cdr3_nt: TGCGCCAGCAGCCAAGTACAGGGGAATAACTATGGCTACACCTTC
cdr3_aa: CASSQVQGNNYGYTF

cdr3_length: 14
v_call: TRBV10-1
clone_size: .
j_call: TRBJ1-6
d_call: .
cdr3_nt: TGCGCCAGCAGTGACCGGCGGACCAATTCACCCCTCCACTTT
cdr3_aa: CASSDRRTNSPLHF

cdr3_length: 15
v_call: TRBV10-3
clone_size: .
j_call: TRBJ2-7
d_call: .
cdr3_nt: TGTGCCATCAGTGAGTCCCGGGCTAGCGCCTACGAGCAGTACTTC
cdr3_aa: CAISESRASAYEQYF

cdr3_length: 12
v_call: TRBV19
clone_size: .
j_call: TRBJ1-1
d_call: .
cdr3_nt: TGTGCCAGTAGTGGGGTGAACACTGAAGCTTTCTTT
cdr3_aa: CASSGVNTEAFF

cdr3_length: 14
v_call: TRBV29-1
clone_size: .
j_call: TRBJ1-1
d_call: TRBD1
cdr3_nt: TGCAGCGTTGAAGATAGACAGGGAAACACTGAAGCTTTCTTT
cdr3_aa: CSVEDRQGNTEAFF

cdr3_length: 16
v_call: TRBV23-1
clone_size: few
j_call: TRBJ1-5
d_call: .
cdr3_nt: TGCGCCAGCAGTCAATCTTCAGGGATGATCAATCAGCCCCAGCATTTT
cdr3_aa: CASSQSSGMINQPQHF

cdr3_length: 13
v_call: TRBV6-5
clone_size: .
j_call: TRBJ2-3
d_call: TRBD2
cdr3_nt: TGTGCCAGCAGTTACCTAGCGGGGGATACGCAGTATTTT
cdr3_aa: CASSYLAGDTQYF

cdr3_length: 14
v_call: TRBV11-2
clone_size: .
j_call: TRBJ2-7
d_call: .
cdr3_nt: TGTGCCAGCAGCTCAGACAGCAATTCCTACGAGCAGTACTTC
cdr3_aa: CASSSDSNSYEQYF

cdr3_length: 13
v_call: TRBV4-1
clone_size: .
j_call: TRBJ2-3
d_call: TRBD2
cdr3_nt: TGCGCCAGCAGCCAAGGGGAGGGGGATACGCAGTATTTT
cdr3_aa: CASSQGEGDTQYF

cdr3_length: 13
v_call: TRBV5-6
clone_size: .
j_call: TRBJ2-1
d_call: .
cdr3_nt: TGTGCCAGCAGCTGGGCGAGCAAGGAAGAGCAGTTCTTC
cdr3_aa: CASSWASKEEQFF

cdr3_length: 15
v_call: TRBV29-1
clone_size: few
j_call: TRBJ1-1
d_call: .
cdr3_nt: TGCAGCGTGGGCCGGGACGGTGGGTCGGACACTGAAGCTTTCTTT
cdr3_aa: CSVGRDGGSDTEAFF

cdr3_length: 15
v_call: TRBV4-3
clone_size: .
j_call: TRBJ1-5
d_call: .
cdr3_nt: TGCGCCAGCAGCCAAGACAGGGCAAGCAATCAGCCCCAGCATTTT
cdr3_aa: CASSQDRASNQPQHF

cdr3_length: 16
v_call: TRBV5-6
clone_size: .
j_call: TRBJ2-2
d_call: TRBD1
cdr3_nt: TGTGCCAGCAGCGCACCGGGACAGGCGTACACCGGGGAGCTGTTTTTT
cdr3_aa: CASSAPGQAYTGELFF

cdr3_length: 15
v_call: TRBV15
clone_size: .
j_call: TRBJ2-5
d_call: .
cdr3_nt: TGTGCCACCAGCAGAGATAGGGCCGTGGGGGAGACCCAGTACTTC
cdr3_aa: CATSRDRAVGETQYF

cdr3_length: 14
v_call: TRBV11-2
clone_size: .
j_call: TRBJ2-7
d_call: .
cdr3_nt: TGTGCCAGCAGCTTAGATCCAGGCAACTACGAGCAGTACTTC
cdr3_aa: CASSLDPGNYEQYF

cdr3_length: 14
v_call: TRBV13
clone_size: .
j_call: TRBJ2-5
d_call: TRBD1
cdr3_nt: TGTGCCAGCAGTCTCGGGGACAGGGAAGAGACCCAGTACTTC
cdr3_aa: CASSLGDREETQYF

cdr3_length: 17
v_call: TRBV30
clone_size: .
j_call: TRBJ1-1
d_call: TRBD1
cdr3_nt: TGTGCCTGGAGGGGCAATCAGGACAGGGTTTATATCACTGAAGCTTTCTTT
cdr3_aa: CAWRGNQDRVYITEAFF

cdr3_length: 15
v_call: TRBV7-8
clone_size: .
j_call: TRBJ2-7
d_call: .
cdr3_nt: TGTGCCAGCAGCCACAGTCGACAGAACTCCTACGAGCAGTACTTC
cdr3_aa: CASSHSRQNSYEQYF

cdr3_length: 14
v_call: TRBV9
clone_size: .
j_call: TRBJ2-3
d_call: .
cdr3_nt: TGTGCCAGCAGCGAGGCGCGGCATGCAGATACGCAGTATTTT
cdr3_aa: CASSEARHADTQYF

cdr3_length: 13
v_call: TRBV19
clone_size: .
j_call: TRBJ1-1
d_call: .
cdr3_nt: TGTGCCAGTAGTATAGGGGTGAACACTGAAGCTTTCTTT
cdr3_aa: CASSIGVNTEAFF